These 10 T cell receptor beta chains were all obtained from the same sample, sequenced in a study of blood T cell repertoires in COVID-19. Generated by immunoSEQ multiplex PCR, the TCRdb table keeps only in-frame clones and is missing some. The sample includes 250,000 to 300,000 clones, roughly nine tenths of them seen just once. The sample comprised PBMCs or T cells enriched from blood (not recorded which). The receptors come from a woman aged 55 to 70 who had recovered from COVID-19.

This chain uses TRBV5-1 with TRBJ1-4; weak D call: TRBD1 (5 bases). CDR1 SGHRS and CDR2 YFSETQ come from the germline V gene. V was pared by 1 base and J by 3 bases, with 13 bases between. The CDR3 is 16 residues long. CDR3 loop: CASSLFRQGANEKLFF. The CDR3 nucleotides read TGCGCCAGCAGCTTGTTTAGGCAGGGTGCTAATGAAAAACTGTTTTTT.

The rearrangement uses TRBV9 and TRBJ2-3; D gene uncertain. The CDR3 consists of 15 residues. The germline V gene encodes CDR1 SGDLS and CDR2 YYNGEE. V was pared by 0 bases and J by 2 bases, with 10 bases between. CDR3 DNA: TGTGCCAGCAGCGTAGATATAACAGACACAGATACGCAGTATTTT. Its translation is CASSVDITDTDTQYF.

This clone occurred once. The V call is TRBV19, the J call TRBJ2-5, with TRBD2 matching 8 bases. This CDR3 contains 13 residues. Losses at the gene ends were 10 bases for V and 8 bases for J; bases not matched to a gene: 12. Germline CDR1 LNHDA, CDR2 SQIVND (reference sequence). Written as DNA, the CDR3 is TGTGCCACGGCAATTAGCGGGGCTCGAACCCAGTACTTC. Translated, it gives CATAISGARTQYF.

The J gene is TRBJ1-6, the V gene TRBV27; 7 bases map to TRBD1. J was trimmed by 4 bases and V by 5 bases; bases with no gene match: 5. The CDR3 extends over 15 amino acids. CDR1 and CDR2 (germline): MNHEY, SMNVEV (reference sequence). This chain's CDR3 is CASSPTGAYNSPLHF. As DNA, the CDR3 is TGTGCCAGCAGTCCCACAGGGGCTTATAATTCACCCCTCCACTTT.

The chain is built from TRBV7-6 and TRBJ1-6; D remains unclear. Germline CDR1 SGHVS, CDR2 FNYEAQ. V lost 4 bases, J lost 8 bases, and 12 bases lay in between. This CDR3 has 14 residues. The CDR3, as DNA: TGTGCCAGCAGCTCTCGGGGAGAGGATTCACCCCTCCACTTT. Residues: CASSSRGEDSPLHF.

On this clone itself: A read error may account for a junction end that differs from germline. The chain couples TRBV7-3 to TRBJ2-7; 10 positions agree with TRBD2. The CDR3 totals 15 residues. Germline lookup yields CDR1 SGHTA and CDR2 FQGTGA. The CDR3 reads CASSLGTSDSNEQYF. The CDR3 DNA reads TGTGCCAGCAGCCTGGGGACTAGCGACTCCAACGAGCAGTACTTC.

The chain recombines TRBV6-5 with TRBJ1-5, with 9 nucleotides matching TRBD1. This CDR3 is 15 amino acids long. V shed 2 bases, J shed 5 bases, and the junction held 4 bases outside the gene matches. Germline assignment: CDR1 MNHEY and CDR2 SVGAGI. The CDR3 nucleotides are TGTGCCAGCAGTTACCTGACAGGGGGGGATCAGCCCCAGCATTTT. Translating it yields CASSYLTGGDQPQHF.

This chain uses TRBV3-1 (or the pseudogene TRBV3-2) with TRBJ2-7, with D perhaps TRBD2 (6 bases). CDR1 and CDR2 from the germline V gene are LGHDT and YNNKEL (reference sequence). CDR3 length: 14 amino acids. Deletions cut 6 bases from V and 0 bases from J, with 12 bases between. CDR3 amino acids: CASSPSTSSYEQYF. Written as DNA, the CDR3 is TGTGCCAGCAGTCCTTCGACTAGCTCCTACGAGCAGTACTTC.

J is TRBJ1-5 and V is TRBV2; 7 bases agree with TRBD1. With V trimmed by 8 bases and J by 7 bases, 5 bases remained unmatched. The CDR3 totals 12 residues. Germline CDR1 and CDR2: SNHLY and FYNNEI. The CDR3 sequence is CASARGVQPQHF. The CDR3 nucleotides read TGTGCCAGCGCCAGGGGGGTCCAGCCCCAGCATTTT.

The gene calls are TRBV7-6 and TRBJ2-7; possible D gene TRBD2, 6 bases. This CDR3 is built from 12 residues. V lost 5 bases and J 10 bases, leaving 15 bases between the germline ends. Germline V gene lookup returns CDR1 SGHVS and CDR2 FNYEAQ. The CDR3 DNA sequence: TGTGCCAGCAGCCCGAACCGGGACTCCCAGTACTTC. It encodes CASSPNRDSQYF.